The following is a T cell receptor (beta chain) sequence with its context. In the original analysis: Nucleated cell number was recorded as an estimate derived from reference gene primer amplification. Repertoires were generated with immunoSEQ multiplex PCR, while TCRdb's copy carries only in-frame clones and drops some. The V and J calls and clone size are taken from that table; D and trimming were inferred from the DNA. Of 310,000 or so clones in the sample, 90% were seen once. The participants were between about 18 and 90 years old and came from fewer than 25 US areas. Recovery among Cohort 3 donors was established by two negative PCRs, clearance, or symptom resolution. The data were obtained in a study of blood T cell repertoires in COVID-19. Study information: PBMCs, B-cell-depleted T cells, or T cells provided the cDNA or gDNA that made up the material.

The CDR3 loop spans 13 amino acids. With 3 bases removed from V and 3 bases from J, the gap between germline ends came to 6 bases. CDR1 is MNHEY and CDR2 is SVGEGT in the germline V gene. The chain combines TRBV6-2 or TRBV6-3 with TRBJ1-5, with D hard to call. The sequenced material came from PBMCs or T cells enriched from blood (not recorded which). The clonotype comes from a woman aged 30 to 39 who had recovered from COVID-19. CDR3 residues: CASSYRNNQPQHF. CDR3 coding DNA: TGTGCCAGCAGTTATCGTAACAATCAGCCCCAGCATTTT.